The entry below gives a single T cell receptor beta chain sequence along with its context. Antigen unknown. This specimen belongs to a study of T cell repertoires in cytomegalovirus infection. Turning to the study itself: CMV infection plus the matching HLA type was flagged by public TCR beta signatures.

Germline V gene lookup returns CDR1 SGHNT and CDR2 YENEEA. Deletions cut 0 bases from V and 1 base from J, with 4 bases between. The CDR3 runs to 14 residues. TCRdb recomputed calls from the reads with MiXCR, one row per CDR3 protein. The sample lists roughly 760,000 distinct CDR3 sequences, about 40% occurring once. Broader study findings: CMV-specific TCR beta clonotypes restricted by HLA-C were the ones dominating the ex vivo response. The cumulative frequency of public TCR beta families identified carriers of CMV plus the relevant HLA.

The sample consisted of PBMCs. V usage is TRBV11-3 and J usage is TRBJ2-1, with unresolved D. The sequence came from a human donor in good health (CMV status not recorded). Some clones in this sample may be carry-over from other donors' samples. The CDR3 coding sequence is TGTGCCAGCAGCTTAGACCAGTCCTACAATGAGCAGTTCTTC. Protein product: CASSLDQSYNEQFF.